Listed below are T cell receptor beta chains from one sample, sequenced in a study of shared clonotypes between healthy human individuals. Using immunoSEQ multiplex PCR, the repertoire was profiled, and TCRdb retains in-frame clones only, with some absent. Of 2 million to 2.5 million clones in the sample, approximately 93% are singletons; the top ten hold around 0.4%. Input material: naive CD4+ T cells from PBMCs. The receptors here all came from a man between 18 and 29 years old in good health. Some clones in this sample may be carry-over from other donors' samples. Each CDR3 is given with its conserved first and last residue. Fields, in order: D gene, clone size, V gene, J gene, CDR3 protein, CDR3 DNA. A D gene is named only where the DNA matches it firmly. Expanded clones are given a class, and other clones once, few, many or no size at all.

TRBD2	-	TRBV6-4	TRBJ2-3	CASSDYQREGPDTQYF	TGTGCCAGCAGTGACTACCAGCGGGAGGGGCCAGATACGCAGTATTTT
-	-	TRBV29-1	TRBJ1-1	CSVDVGSTEAFF	TGCAGCGTTGATGTAGGGTCCACTGAAGCTTTCTTT
-	-	TRBV28	TRBJ1-4	CASQGRYEKLFF	TGTGCCAGTCAAGGTCGTTATGAAAAACTGTTTTTT
TRBD2	-	TRBV6-5	TRBJ2-5	CASSGTSGTQETQYF	TGTGCCAGCAGCGGGACTAGCGGGACCCAAGAGACCCAGTACTTC
-	-	TRBV4-2	TRBJ2-5	CASSQEERGGFFTGGETQYF	TGTGCCAGCAGCCAAGAGGAAAGGGGGGGCTTTTTTACAGGTGGAGAGACCCAGTACTTC
-	-	TRBV5-1	TRBJ2-6	CASSLRFIGFTGANVLTF	TGCGCCAGCAGCTTGAGATTTATCGGTTTCACTGGGGCCAACGTCCTGACTTTC
-	few	TRBV2	TRBJ2-2	CASGAISAGELFF	TGTGCCAGCGGAGCTATTTCGGCCGGGGAGCTGTTTTTT
-	-	TRBV2	TRBJ1-5	CASRDRDIFNQPQHF	TGTGCCAGCAGAGACCGGGACATTTTTAATCAGCCCCAGCATTTT
-	once	TRBV20-1	TRBJ2-7	CSARVAGEQYF	TGCAGTGCTAGAGTGGCTGGGGAGCAGTACTTC
-	once	TRBV5-6	TRBJ2-5	CASMRGRGETQYF	TGTGCCAGCATGAGGGGTCGAGGAGAGACCCAGTACTTC
-	-	TRBV6-1	TRBJ2-1	CASSGRTWEGGSYNEQFF	TGTGCCAGCAGTGGCCGTACCTGGGAGGGGGGCTCCTACAATGAGCAGTTCTTC
TRBD1	once	TRBV5-1	TRBJ2-5	CASSRQGARDLGETQYF	TGCGCCAGCAGCCGACAGGGGGCCAGGGACCTAGGGGAGACCCAGTACTTC
TRBD2	-	TRBV5-1	TRBJ2-7	CASTLRGGRAEQYF	TGCGCCAGCACCCTGAGAGGCGGGAGGGCCGAGCAGTACTTC
TRBD2	-	TRBV19	TRBJ2-1	CASSKTSGVYNEQFF	TGTGCCAGTAGTAAGACTAGCGGGGTCTACAATGAGCAGTTCTTC
-	-	TRBV15	TRBJ2-1	CATSASGVADYNEQFF	TGTGCCACCAGCGCGTCAGGGGTAGCGGACTACAATGAGCAGTTCTTC
-	-	TRBV5-4	TRBJ1-4	CASSLGPAANEKLFF	TGTGCCAGCAGCTTGGGACCAGCGGCGAATGAAAAACTGTTTTTT
TRBD2	-	TRBV19	TRBJ2-7	CASSPTSGRSYEQYF	TGTGCCAGTAGTCCTACTAGCGGGAGATCCTACGAGCAGTACTTC
-	-	TRBV7-3	TRBJ2-1	CASSLGRTANEQFF	TGTGCCAGCAGCTTAGGGCGGACAGCCAATGAGCAGTTCTTC
-	-	TRBV4-1	TRBJ1-2	CASSQDLWAGYTF	TGCGCCAGCAGCCAAGATCTTTGGGCCGGCTACACCTTC
-	-	TRBV19	TRBJ2-3	CASSIEGGASTDTQYF	TGTGCCAGTAGTATAGAGGGCGGTGCTAGCACAGATACGCAGTATTTT
TRBD1	once	TRBV2	TRBJ1-4	CASSGVTGNEKLFF	TGTGCCAGCAGTGGGGTGACAGGGAATGAAAAACTGTTTTTT
-	-	TRBV6-1	TRBJ1-6	CASSVQPEDSPLHF	TGTGCCAGCAGTGTACAACCAGAGGATTCACCCCTCCACTTT
-	-	TRBV28	TRBJ1-5	CASSLGWEPQHF	TGTGCCAGCAGCTTAGGGTGGGAGCCCCAGCATTTT
-	-	TRBV5-5	TRBJ1-2	CASSWTGSNYGYTF	TGTGCCAGCAGCTGGACCGGGTCTAACTATGGCTACACCTTC
TRBD2	-	TRBV5-1	TRBJ2-7	CASSLRLAGEYEQYF	TGCGCCAGCAGCTTGCGACTAGCGGGAGAGTACGAGCAGTACTTC
-	-	TRBV30	TRBJ1-2	CAWSVPGTSGGYTF	TGTGCCTGGAGTGTACCGGGGACCTCGGGGGGCTACACCTTC
TRBD1	-	TRBV30	TRBJ2-3	CAWNTGADTQYF	TGTGCCTGGAACACAGGGGCAGATACGCAGTATTTT
-	-	TRBV9	TRBJ1-2	CASSPQGHQNYGYTF	TGTGCCAGCAGCCCACAGGGTCACCAGAACTATGGCTACACCTTC
-	-	TRBV25-1	TRBJ2-1	CASTLPGGPGVGDEQFF	TGTGCCAGCACCCTACCTGGGGGGCCGGGCGTAGGGGATGAGCAGTTCTTC
-	once	TRBV5-1	TRBJ1-2	CASSLVPGVHGYTF	TGCGCCAGCAGCTTGGTCCCAGGGGTCCATGGCTACACCTTC
TRBD2	-	TRBV7-9	TRBJ2-5	CASSRTSPAGQYF	TGTGCCAGCAGCCGGACTAGCCCTGCGGGCCAGTACTTC
-	-	TRBV11-2	TRBJ2-7	CAIRAAGTEQYF	TGTGCCATAAGGGCCGCAGGGACCGAGCAGTACTTC
TRBD1	-	TRBV9	TRBJ1-4	CASSPGQAREKLFF	TGTGCCAGCAGTCCTGGACAGGCCCGTGAAAAACTGTTTTTT
-	-	TRBV7-9	TRBJ1-3	CASSLAQGSGNTIYF	TGTGCCAGCAGCTTAGCCCAGGGCTCTGGAAACACCATATATTTT
-	-	TRBV18	TRBJ1-2	CASSPDGVRGYTF	TGTGCCAGCTCACCAGACGGGGTGAGAGGCTACACCTTC
-	-	TRBV10-2	TRBJ2-7	CASSEITTRGGTYEQYF	TGCGCCAGCAGTGAGATTACAACGCGAGGGGGAACTTACGAGCAGTACTTC
-	-	TRBV27	TRBJ2-7	CASSSLPAQEQYF	TGTGCCAGCAGTTCCCTACCAGCACAAGAGCAGTACTTC
-	-	TRBV2	TRBJ2-7	CASHPQTGLLYEQYF	TGTGCCAGCCATCCTCAGACAGGACTACTTTACGAGCAGTACTTC
-	-	TRBV10-3	TRBJ2-1	CAISGFGSSYNEQFF	TGTGCCATCAGTGGCTTCGGGAGCTCCTACAATGAGCAGTTCTTC
TRBD2	once	TRBV7-8	TRBJ2-1	CASSLSLREGSYNEQFF	TGTGCCAGCAGCTTAAGCCTACGGGAGGGGTCCTACAATGAGCAGTTCTTC
TRBD2	-	TRBV5-4	TRBJ2-1	CASTLAGPYNEQFF	TGTGCCAGCACCCTAGCGGGACCTTACAATGAGCAGTTCTTC
-	-	TRBV7-9	TRBJ2-2	CASSLAERQGLGLFF	TGTGCCAGCAGCTTAGCGGAAAGGCAAGGTCTCGGGCTGTTTTTT
TRBD2	-	TRBV10-3	TRBJ2-7	CAISDPAGLAPYEQYF	TGTGCCATCAGTGACCCCGCGGGACTAGCACCCTACGAGCAGTACTTC
TRBD2	-	TRBV14	TRBJ2-7	CASSQQRTSGDEQYF	TGTGCCAGCAGCCAACAACGGACTAGCGGAGACGAGCAGTACTTC
-	-	TRBV5-1	TRBJ1-3	CASSLGSVFGNTIYF	TGCGCCAGCAGCTTGGGGTCGGTTTTCGGAAACACCATATATTTT
-	few	TRBV5-1	TRBJ1-2	CASSLAQSEGGYTF	TGCGCCAGCAGCTTGGCCCAGTCCGAAGGTGGCTACACCTTC
-	-	TRBV18	TRBJ2-1	CASSPVGYNEQFF	TGTGCCAGCTCACCAGTGGGCTACAATGAGCAGTTCTTC
-	few	TRBV4-1	TRBJ1-1	CASSQPPPVEGPEAFF	TGCGCCAGCAGCCAACCTCCGCCGGTTGAAGGTCCTGAAGCTTTCTTT
-	few	TRBV11-2	TRBJ1-1	CASSGYTEAFF	TGTGCCAGCAGCGGTTACACTGAAGCTTTCTTT
-	-	TRBV6-5	TRBJ1-3	CASARTLSGNTIYF	TGTGCCAGCGCCCGAACATTATCTGGAAACACCATATATTTT
TRBD2	-	TRBV6-5	TRBJ2-3	CASSSGTSGSADTQYF	TGTGCCAGCAGTTCTGGGACTAGCGGGAGCGCAGATACGCAGTATTTT
-	-	TRBV6-5	TRBJ2-7	CASSYNGREQYF	TGTGCCAGCAGTTACAACGGCCGGGAGCAGTACTTC
-	once	TRBV9	TRBJ2-5	CASSVSGRAQETQYF	TGTGCCAGCAGCGTATCCGGGAGAGCCCAGGAGACCCAGTACTTC
TRBD1	once	TRBV5-6	TRBJ2-7	CASSLPAGTGTYEQYF	TGTGCCAGCAGCCTTCCCGCCGGGACAGGGACCTACGAGCAGTACTTC
TRBD1	-	TRBV25-1	TRBJ1-2	CASSGTWTGDYGYTF	TGTGCCAGCAGTGGTACATGGACAGGGGACTATGGCTACACCTTC
TRBD1	few	TRBV18	TRBJ1-1	CASSPSGQGRTEAFF	TGTGCCAGCTCACCTTCAGGACAGGGTAGGACTGAAGCTTTCTTT
-	-	TRBV18	TRBJ1-2	CASSPEAGYGYTF	TGTGCCAGCTCACCAGAGGCAGGCTATGGCTACACCTTC
-	-	TRBV7-9	TRBJ2-6	CASSLGFSGANVLTF	TGTGCCAGCAGCCTAGGGTTCTCTGGGGCCAACGTCCTGACTTTC
-	few	TRBV7-9	TRBJ1-1	CASSLERNTEAFF	TGTGCCAGCAGCTTAGAGAGGAACACTGAAGCTTTCTTT